Listed below are T cell receptor beta chains from one sample, sequenced in a study of T cell responses to AZD1222 COVID-19 vaccine. Here immunoSEQ multiplex PCR was the method, and the copy in TCRdb shows in-frame clones only, minus some. The top ten hold 1.5% to 2% of the sample, which has roughly 140,000 clones, roughly 88% seen once. The material sequenced was peripheral blood, taken 28 days after the second AZD1222 dose. These receptor sequences come from an adult who received the AZD1222 COVID-19 vaccine. CDR3s include the opening cysteine and the closing phenylalanine or tryptophan. Fields, in order: D gene, V gene, J gene, clone size, CDR3 protein, CDR3 DNA. A D gene is named only where the DNA matches it firmly. Clone size, where shown, is once, few, many, or a class for clones that have expanded.

d_gene: TRBD1; v_gene: TRBV4-2; j_gene: TRBJ1-4; abundance: -; CDR3aa: CASSQDPPGGAINEKLFF; CDR3nt: TGTGCCAGCAGCCAAGATCCGCCAGGGGGCGCTATTAATGAAAAACTGTTTTTT
d_gene: -; v_gene: TRBV28; j_gene: TRBJ2-5; abundance: -; CDR3aa: CASSLLETQYF; CDR3nt: TGTGCCAGCAGTTTGTTGGAGACCCAGTACTTC
d_gene: TRBD1; v_gene: TRBV9; j_gene: TRBJ1-1; abundance: -; CDR3aa: CASSVGGQSNTEAFF; CDR3nt: TGTGCCAGCAGCGTAGGGGGACAGAGCAACACTGAAGCTTTCTTT
d_gene: -; v_gene: TRBV4-2; j_gene: TRBJ2-3; abundance: -; CDR3aa: CASSQDLIGPDTQYF; CDR3nt: TGTGCCAGCAGCCAAGATCTCATCGGCCCAGATACGCAGTATTTT
d_gene: -; v_gene: TRBV10-3; j_gene: TRBJ1-5; abundance: -; CDR3aa: CAIKSAPDQPQHF; CDR3nt: TGTGCCATCAAGTCGGCGCCGGATCAGCCCCAGCATTTT
d_gene: -; v_gene: TRBV7-6; j_gene: TRBJ1-6; abundance: few; CDR3aa: CASSLGSGAYNSPLHF; CDR3nt: TGTGCCAGCAGCTTAGGTTCCGGGGCCTATAATTCACCCCTCCACTTT
d_gene: -; v_gene: TRBV5-1; j_gene: TRBJ2-3; abundance: -; CDR3aa: CASSLVEGTTDTQYF; CDR3nt: TGCGCCAGCAGCTTGGTGGAGGGGACCACAGATACGCAGTATTTT
d_gene: -; v_gene: TRBV6-5; j_gene: TRBJ1-5; abundance: -; CDR3aa: CASRTDSNQPQHF; CDR3nt: TGTGCCTCAAGGACCGATAGCAATCAGCCCCAGCATTTT
d_gene: -; v_gene: TRBV6-5; j_gene: TRBJ2-7; abundance: once; CDR3aa: CASSYVRELSGEQYF; CDR3nt: TGTGCCAGCAGTTACGTTCGAGAGCTTAGCGGCGAGCAGTACTTC
d_gene: -; v_gene: TRBV6-2/TRBV6-3; j_gene: TRBJ2-7; abundance: -; CDR3aa: CASSQQGSYEQYF; CDR3nt: TGTGCCAGCAGCCAACAAGGCTCCTACGAGCAGTACTTC
d_gene: -; v_gene: TRBV7-8; j_gene: TRBJ2-1; abundance: -; CDR3aa: CASSLARYNEQFF; CDR3nt: TGTGCCAGCAGCTTAGCGCGGTACAATGAGCAGTTCTTC
d_gene: -; v_gene: TRBV12-5; j_gene: TRBJ1-1; abundance: -; CDR3aa: CASGLAKTGNTEAFF; CDR3nt: TGTGCTAGTGGTTTGGCCAAGACAGGGAACACTGAAGCTTTCTTT
d_gene: -; v_gene: TRBV7-8; j_gene: TRBJ2-3; abundance: -; CDR3aa: CAISFPTTDTQYF; CDR3nt: TGTGCCATTTCGTTCCCGACAACAGATACGCAGTATTTT
d_gene: -; v_gene: TRBV3-1/TRBV3-2; j_gene: TRBJ2-3; abundance: once; CDR3aa: CASSPTRGADTQYF; CDR3nt: TGTGCCAGCAGCCCTACTAGAGGAGCAGATACGCAGTATTTT
d_gene: -; v_gene: TRBV7-9; j_gene: TRBJ1-2; abundance: few; CDR3aa: CASSRGREGYTF; CDR3nt: TGTGCCAGCAGCCGAGGACGTGAAGGCTACACCTTC
d_gene: -; v_gene: TRBV29-1; j_gene: TRBJ1-1; abundance: -; CDR3aa: CSVEGTWGTEAFF; CDR3nt: TGCAGCGTTGAGGGGACCTGGGGAACTGAAGCTTTCTTT
d_gene: TRBD1; v_gene: TRBV6-6; j_gene: TRBJ1-2; abundance: -; CDR3aa: CASYPGQLYGYTF; CDR3nt: TGTGCCAGCTATCCGGGACAGTTATATGGCTACACCTTC
d_gene: TRBD1; v_gene: TRBV18; j_gene: TRBJ2-7; abundance: -; CDR3aa: CASSPGTGEYF; CDR3nt: TGTGCCAGCTCACCTGGGACAGGGGAGTACTTC
d_gene: -; v_gene: TRBV4-3; j_gene: TRBJ1-6; abundance: -; CDR3aa: CASSQDGDRNSPLHF; CDR3nt: TGCGCCAGCAGCCAAGACGGGGATCGGAATTCACCCCTCCACTTT
d_gene: -; v_gene: TRBV18; j_gene: TRBJ2-1; abundance: -; CDR3aa: CASSPLRASVSYNEQFF; CDR3nt: TGTGCCAGCTCACCACTAAGGGCTTCTGTGAGCTACAATGAGCAGTTCTTC
d_gene: -; v_gene: TRBV6-5; j_gene: TRBJ1-5; abundance: -; CDR3aa: CASSYSGTSNQPQHF; CDR3nt: TGTGCCAGCAGTTACTCAGGGACAAGCAATCAGCCCCAGCATTTT
d_gene: -; v_gene: TRBV5-1; j_gene: TRBJ1-2; abundance: -; CDR3aa: CASSTDRNYGYTF; CDR3nt: TGCGCCAGCAGTACGGACAGAAACTATGGCTACACCTTC
d_gene: TRBD1; v_gene: TRBV19; j_gene: TRBJ1-4; abundance: -; CDR3aa: CASSTQGAFEKLFF; CDR3nt: TGTGCCAGTAGTACACAGGGGGCCTTTGAAAAACTGTTTTTT
d_gene: -; v_gene: TRBV19; j_gene: TRBJ1-1; abundance: few; CDR3aa: CASSQTPNTEAFF; CDR3nt: TGTGCCAGTAGTCAGACCCCGAACACTGAAGCTTTCTTT
d_gene: -; v_gene: TRBV5-1; j_gene: TRBJ1-1; abundance: -; CDR3aa: CASSLAQGRSNTEAFF; CDR3nt: TGCGCCAGCAGCTTGGCACAGGGAAGATCGAACACTGAAGCTTTCTTT
d_gene: -; v_gene: TRBV7-9; j_gene: TRBJ1-1; abundance: -; CDR3aa: CASSLGGTGTEAFF; CDR3nt: TGTGCCAGCAGCTTGGGCGGGACCGGAACTGAAGCTTTCTTT
d_gene: TRBD1; v_gene: TRBV30; j_gene: TRBJ1-4; abundance: -; CDR3aa: CAWKQGYNEKLFF; CDR3nt: TGTGCCTGGAAACAGGGGTATAATGAAAAACTGTTTTTT
d_gene: -; v_gene: TRBV30; j_gene: TRBJ1-4; abundance: -; CDR3aa: CAWSPPPWTAFNEKLFF; CDR3nt: TGTGCCTGGAGCCCACCCCCCTGGACGGCGTTTAATGAAAAACTGTTTTTT
d_gene: -; v_gene: TRBV6-4; j_gene: TRBJ1-1; abundance: -; CDR3aa: CASRRVWAFF; CDR3nt: TGTGCCAGCAGAAGGGTTTGGGCTTTCTTT
d_gene: -; v_gene: TRBV7-9; j_gene: TRBJ1-2; abundance: once; CDR3aa: CATEQGLLGYGYTF; CDR3nt: TGTGCCACCGAACAGGGACTTCTGGGCTATGGCTACACCTTC
d_gene: TRBD1; v_gene: TRBV5-6; j_gene: TRBJ1-3; abundance: -; CDR3aa: CASSQDRAGNTIYF; CDR3nt: TGTGCCAGCAGCCAGGACAGGGCTGGAAACACCATATATTTT
d_gene: TRBD1; v_gene: TRBV6-5; j_gene: TRBJ1-2; abundance: -; CDR3aa: CASSYGQGNYGYTF; CDR3nt: TGTGCCAGCAGTTACGGACAGGGTAACTATGGCTACACCTTC
d_gene: TRBD2; v_gene: TRBV6-2/TRBV6-3; j_gene: TRBJ2-1; abundance: -; CDR3aa: CASSYSPAGEVFF; CDR3nt: TGTGCCAGCAGTTACTCGCCCGCGGGAGAGGTGTTCTTC
d_gene: -; v_gene: TRBV10-2; j_gene: TRBJ2-1; abundance: -; CDR3aa: CASSERAGSYNEQFF; CDR3nt: TGCGCCAGCAGTGAGAGGGCTGGCTCCTACAATGAGCAGTTCTTC
d_gene: -; v_gene: TRBV27; j_gene: TRBJ1-1; abundance: -; CDR3aa: CASSLGSPGGTEAFF; CDR3nt: TGTGCCAGCAGTTTAGGGAGCCCCGGGGGCACTGAAGCTTTCTTT
d_gene: -; v_gene: TRBV6-2/TRBV6-3; j_gene: TRBJ1-6; abundance: -; CDR3aa: CASSYGPRSKNSPLHF; CDR3nt: TGTGCCAGCAGTTACGGCCCCCGCAGTAAGAATTCACCCCTCCACTTT
d_gene: -; v_gene: TRBV11-3; j_gene: TRBJ2-2; abundance: -; CDR3aa: CASSFWAGELFF; CDR3nt: TGTGCCAGCAGCTTCTGGGCCGGGGAGCTGTTTTTT
d_gene: -; v_gene: TRBV28; j_gene: TRBJ2-4; abundance: -; CDR3aa: CASSLIGTKNIQYF; CDR3nt: TGTGCCAGCAGTTTAATCGGCACCAAAAACATTCAGTACTTC
d_gene: -; v_gene: TRBV13; j_gene: TRBJ1-6; abundance: -; CDR3aa: CASSSRQDSPLHF; CDR3nt: TGTGCCAGCAGTTCTAGACAGGATTCACCCCTCCACTTT
d_gene: -; v_gene: TRBV7-8; j_gene: TRBJ1-1; abundance: -; CDR3aa: CASSPLGLDTEAFF; CDR3nt: TGTGCCAGCAGCCCCCTAGGGTTGGACACTGAAGCTTTCTTT